This TCR beta chain stems from a study of shared clonotypes between healthy human individuals. This clone has more than one count but fewer than ten. Profiled with immunoSEQ multiplex PCR; TCRdb holds only in-frame clones, not every one. The table lists fewer than 700,000 clones, around three quarters of them singletons. The receptor was isolated from a woman aged 40-49 years in good health. Some clones in this sample may be carry-over from other donors' samples. Sequencing was carried out using PBMCs.

The CDR3 sequence is CASSWGLAAYNEQFF. The CDR3 region has the DNA TGTGCCAGCAGCTGGGGACTAGCGGCTTACAATGAGCAGTTCTTC. The rearrangement joins TRBV11-2 to TRBJ2-1; 11 nucleotides agree with TRBD2. CDR3 length: 15 amino acids. V shed 4 bases, J shed 4 bases, and the junction held 3 bases outside the gene matches. The germline CDR1 and CDR2 sequences are SGHAT and FQNNGV.